This is a list of T cell receptor beta chains from one sample in a study of shared clonotypes between healthy human individuals. This table comes from immunoSEQ multiplex PCR, and its TCRdb copy is limited to in-frame clones, with some not included. Of more than 2 million clones listed, 95% were seen once; the top ten hold roughly 0.13%. Sequenced material: naive CD4+ T cells sorted from blood. The receptors were gathered from a man aged 18 to 29 in good health. Both conserved end residues are part of each CDR3. D genes are given only for firm matches. Rows give clone size only sometimes, using once, few, many, or a class for an expanded clone.

D gene	V gene	clone size	J gene	CDR3 protein	CDR3 DNA
.	TRBV25-1	.	TRBJ2-3	CASRLGGSSTDTQYF	TGTGCCAGCCGACTTGGGGGATCTAGCACAGATACGCAGTATTTT
TRBD2	TRBV15	.	TRBJ2-5	CATRRLAQETQYF	TGTGCCACCAGAAGACTAGCGCAAGAGACCCAGTACTTC
.	TRBV4-2	.	TRBJ2-5	CASSQVAGVDGTQYF	TGTGCCAGCAGCCAAGTGGCAGGGGTCGATGGGACCCAGTACTTC
TRBD1	TRBV5-4	.	TRBJ1-6	CASSFVGTGGNSPLHF	TGTGCCAGCAGCTTCGTCGGGACAGGGGGAAACTCACCCCTCCACTTT
.	TRBV7-8	.	TRBJ2-7	CASSSDRALLYEQYF	TGTGCCAGCAGCTCGGACCGGGCCCTTCTATACGAGCAGTACTTC
TRBD1	TRBV29-1	.	TRBJ1-2	CSVGDRGGYTF	TGCAGCGTTGGGGACAGGGGAGGCTACACCTTC
.	TRBV30	.	TRBJ2-1	CAWSVKGRSVSYNEQFF	TGTGCCTGGAGTGTAAAGGGACGGTCAGTCTCCTACAATGAGCAGTTCTTC
.	TRBV2	.	TRBJ1-1	CASSGETGNEAFF	TGTGCCAGCAGTGGGGAAACAGGGAATGAAGCTTTCTTT
.	TRBV4-3	.	TRBJ1-1	CASSPGARRMNTEAFF	TGCGCCAGCAGCCCGGGGGCAAGACGCATGAACACTGAAGCTTTCTTT
.	TRBV7-9	.	TRBJ1-2	CASSLSRVEGYTF	TGTGCCAGCAGCTTATCGCGCGTGGAGGGCTACACCTTC
.	TRBV6-1	.	TRBJ2-1	CASRGLKDNEQFF	TGTGCCAGCAGGGGGTTGAAGGACAATGAGCAGTTCTTC
.	TRBV5-1	once	TRBJ2-3	CASSLVSIDTQYF	TGCGCCAGCAGCTTGGTCTCAATAGATACGCAGTATTTT
.	TRBV28	.	TRBJ1-6	CASNRPNSPLHF	TGTGCCAGCAACAGACCTAATTCACCCCTCCACTTT
.	TRBV28	.	TRBJ2-3	CASNSGKDTQYF	TGTGCCAGCAACAGCGGCAAAGATACGCAGTATTTT
TRBD1	TRBV6-5	.	TRBJ2-7	CASSRTGAYEQYF	TGTGCCAGCAGCCGTACAGGGGCCTACGAGCAGTACTTC
.	TRBV5-1	.	TRBJ2-1	CASTSRGSEQFF	TGCGCCAGCACGTCCAGGGGAAGTGAGCAGTTCTTC